This T cell receptor (beta chain) was obtained from a study of regulatory T cells in long-lasting Graves disease. This clonotype was picked up many times. Its antigen remains unknown. This CDR3 is built from 15 residues. Germline CDR1 is SQVTM and CDR2 is ANQGSEA. J gave up 0 bases and V 4 bases, and 4 bases lay outside the gene matches. Researchers made TCR beta libraries by using iRepertoire HTBI primers and running Arm-PCR on CDR3 regions. Per the authors' pipeline: The samples yielded about 60 TRBV and more than twelve TRBJ segments. TCRdb re-called the multiplex PCR reads through MiXCR, storing one row per CDR3 protein. The V and J calls here are based on TCRdb, not the publication. The table includes roughly 500,000 distinct CDR3 sequences, roughly 15% detected once. Time point of the sample: newly diagnosed GD, antithyroid drugs for less than 3 months. Extracted RNA from PBMCs served as the source of the TCR library.

Points from the study as a whole: Newly diagnosed disease favored TRBV20-1 and TRBJ2-1 over persistent disease.

Another study also made use of these data, one on T cells in Graves' hyperthyroidism and ophthalmopathy. That source reports: Before onset, by a median of approximately 6.8 months, the model predicted ophthalmopathy.

V usage is TRBV29-1 and J usage is TRBJ2-1; 9 nucleotides line up with TRBD2. The starting material was peripheral blood mononuclear cells (PBMCs), obtained at new diagnosis, from a patient treated with antithyroid drugs. This TCR came from a woman aged 45-65 years with Graves disease. CDR3 sequence reads: CSVATSGFSYNEQFF. The DNA of the CDR3 is TGCAGCGTTGCAACTAGCGGGTTCTCCTACAATGAGCAGTTCTTC.